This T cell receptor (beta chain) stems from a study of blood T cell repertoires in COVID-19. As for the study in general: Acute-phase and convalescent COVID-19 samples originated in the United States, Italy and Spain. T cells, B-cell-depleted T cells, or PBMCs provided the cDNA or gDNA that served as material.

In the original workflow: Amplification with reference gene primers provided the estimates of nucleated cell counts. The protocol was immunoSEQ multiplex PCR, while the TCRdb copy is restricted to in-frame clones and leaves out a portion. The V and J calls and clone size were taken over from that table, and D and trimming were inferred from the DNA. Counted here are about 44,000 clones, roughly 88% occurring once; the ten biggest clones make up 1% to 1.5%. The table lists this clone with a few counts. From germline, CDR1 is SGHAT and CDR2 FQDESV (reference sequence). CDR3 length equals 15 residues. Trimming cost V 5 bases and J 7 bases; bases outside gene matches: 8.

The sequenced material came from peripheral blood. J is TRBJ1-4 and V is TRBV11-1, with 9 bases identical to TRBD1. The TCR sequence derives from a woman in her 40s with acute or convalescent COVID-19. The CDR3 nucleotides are TGTGCCAGCAGCCGGCCGGGACAGGGACGTGAAAAACTGTTTTTT. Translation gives CASSRPGQGREKLFF.